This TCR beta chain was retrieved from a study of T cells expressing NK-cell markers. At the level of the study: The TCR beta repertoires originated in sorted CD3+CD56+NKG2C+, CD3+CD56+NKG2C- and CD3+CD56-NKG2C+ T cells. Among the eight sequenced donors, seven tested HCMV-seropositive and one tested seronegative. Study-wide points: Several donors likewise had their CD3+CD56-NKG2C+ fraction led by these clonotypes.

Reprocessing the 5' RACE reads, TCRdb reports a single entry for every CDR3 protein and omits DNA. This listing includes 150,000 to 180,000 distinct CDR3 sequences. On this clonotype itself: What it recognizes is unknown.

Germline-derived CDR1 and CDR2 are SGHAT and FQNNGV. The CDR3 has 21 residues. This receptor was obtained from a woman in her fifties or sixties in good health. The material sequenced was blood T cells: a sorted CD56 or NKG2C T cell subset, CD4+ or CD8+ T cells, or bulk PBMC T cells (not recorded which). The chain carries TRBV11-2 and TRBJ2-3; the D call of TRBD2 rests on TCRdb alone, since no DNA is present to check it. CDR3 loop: CASSYSRNPSGRAALTDTQYF.